The 13 T cell receptor beta chains below were found in one sample sequenced in a study of Graves' ophthalmopathy and Graves' hyperthyroidism. RNA transcripts served as template for amplifying TCR beta CDR3 sequences. After a first-round RT-PCR with HTBI primers, a second-round multiplex PCR was run. TCRdb called the multiplex PCR reads again in MiXCR, with one record for every CDR3 protein. The sample contains around 590,000 distinct CDR3 sequences, 39% of which appear only once. Sequencing input: peripheral blood or thyroid tissue (not recorded which). These receptors were collected from an adult man with Graves' hyperthyroidism.

This CDR3 is CASSFVRHNEQFF. DNA of the CDR3: TGTGCCAGCAGCTTTGTTAGACACAATGAGCAGTTCTTC. The chain employs TRBV7-3 and TRBJ2-7, with D unclear. The J call is doubtful: the DNA matches TRBJ2-1 better. There are 13 residues in the CDR3. Germline V gene sequence: CDR1 SGHTA, CDR2 FQGTGA.

This clonotype has just a few counts. The chain has TRBV6-4 and TRBJ2-2; tentatively, D is TRBD1 (5 bases). The CDR3 spans 16 residues. Per germline, CDR1 MRHNA and CDR2 SNTAGT. V lost 8 bases to trimming and J lost 4 bases, with 20 bases between them. The CDR3 sequence is CASLSTVGRGTGELFF. Here the CDR3 DNA reads TGTGCCAGCCTTTCTACGGTGGGGCGCGGCACCGGGGAGCTGTTTTTT.

This clonotype showed up many times. The V call is TRBV7-6, the J call TRBJ2-7; 9 bases align to TRBD1. The CDR3 runs 16 residues. With 5 bases clipped from V and 5 bases from J, the junction kept 13 bases outside the gene matches. CDR1 and CDR2 (germline): SGHVS, FNYEAQ. The CDR3 here is CASSPGTGRFLNEQYF. Here the CDR3 DNA reads TGTGCCAGCAGCCCGGGGACAGGGAGGTTCTTGAACGAGCAGTACTTC. Based on the CDR3 plus reference TRBV7-6 and TRBJ2-7, the full variable domain is GAGVSQSPRYKVTKRGQDVALRCDPISGHVSLYWYRQALGQGPEFLTYFNYEAQQDKSGLPNDRFSAERPEGSISTLTIQRTEQRDSAMYRCASSPGTGRFLNEQYFGPGTRLTVT.

The chain couples TRBV7-3 to TRBJ2-1; D possibly corresponds to TRBD2 (6 bases). CDR1 is SGHTA and CDR2 is FQGTGA in the germline V gene. V shed 0 bases and J shed 2 bases, with 17 bases lying between them. There are 18 residues in the CDR3. CDR3 amino acids: CASSLTSLSGQAYNEQFF. As DNA, the CDR3 is TGTGCCAGCAGCTTAACAAGCCTTAGCGGTCAGGCCTACAATGAGCAGTTCTTC. Filled out from reference TRBV7-3 and TRBJ2-1, the complete variable domain reads GAGVSQTPSNKVTEKGKYVELRCDPISGHTALYWYRQSLGQGPEFLIYFQGTGAADDSGLPNDRFFAVRPEGSVSTLKIQRTERGDSAVYLCASSLTSLSGQAYNEQFFGPGTRLTVL.

This clonotype was seen at least ten times. The chain has TRBV7-8 and TRBJ1-3; D is uncertain. From germline, CDR1 is SGHVS and CDR2 FQNEAQ. V lost 0 bases, J lost 0 bases, and 3 bases lay in between. There are 14 residues in the CDR3. The DNA of the CDR3 is TGTGCCAGCAGCTTAGCGCACTCTGGAAACACCATATATTTT. Its protein is CASSLAHSGNTIYF.

This chain joins TRBV5-1 and TRBJ1-6; 7 bases map to TRBD1. The V and J ends lost 7 bases and 5 bases, in that order; junction bases with no gene match: 3. The length of the CDR3 is 13 residues. Germline assignment: CDR1 SGHRS and CDR2 YFSETQ. Here the CDR3 DNA reads TGCGCCAGCGGCAGGGGGGATAATTCACCCCTCCACTTT. Translation gives CASGRGDNSPLHF.

This chain joins TRBV10-3 and TRBJ2-5; no clear D gene. V shed 6 bases and J shed 5 bases, with 16 bases lying between them. CDR1 is ENHRY and CDR2 is SYGVKD in the germline V gene. This CDR3 has 14 residues. The CDR3 is CAISSLVVRETQYF. The CDR3 DNA is TGTGCCATCAGCAGCTTAGTCGTTAGGGAGACCCAGTACTTC.

The V call is TRBV11-2, the J call TRBJ1-1, with 7 positions matching TRBD1. This CDR3 comprises 17 residues. Germline trimming cut 5 bases from V and 1 base from J; bases unmatched to any gene: 13. Germline V lookup: CDR1 SGHAT, CDR2 FQNNGV. Here the CDR3 reads CASSTRNEGQTNTEAFF. The CDR3 bases are TGTGCCAGCAGCACGCGCAACGAGGGACAGACGAACACTGAAGCTTTCTTT.

The table lists this clonotype with many counts. V is TRBV5-1 and J is TRBJ1-1; weak D call: TRBD1 (5 bases). The V gene lost 5 bases and the J gene lost 11 bases, with 19 bases spanning the gap. From germline, CDR1 is SGHRS and CDR2 YFSETQ. CDR3 length equals 13 residues. The CDR3 coding sequence is TGCGCCAGCAGTTTTTACAGGCCCCTGGAGGCTTTCTTT. Translated, it gives CASSFYRPLEAFF. The variable domain in full, with the rest retrieved from reference TRBV5-1 and TRBJ1-1, is KAGVTQTPRYLIKTRGQQVTLSCSPISGHRSVSWYQQTPGQGLQFLFEYFSETQRNKGNFPGRFSGRQFSNSRSEMNVSTLELGDSALYLCASSFYRPLEAFFGQGTRLTVV.

This clonotype was detected many times. This chain links TRBV7-2 with TRBJ2-7; TRBD2 is a possible D gene (6 bases). V lost 1 base, J lost 1 base, and 8 bases lay in between. The V gene's germline CDR1 is SGHTA and CDR2 FQGNSA. CDR3 length: 14 amino acids. This CDR3 reads CASSLEEGSYEQYF. CDR3 sequence (DNA): TGTGCCAGCAGCTTAGAGGAGGGTTCCTACGAGCAGTACTTC.

This clonotype has a handful of counts. V is TRBV7-9 and J is TRBJ2-7; 8 nucleotides align to TRBD2. Unmatched junction bases numbered 18, after V lost 1 base and J lost 7 bases. Looked up from germline, CDR1 is SEHNR and CDR2 is FQNEAQ (reference sequence). The CDR3 runs to 18 residues. CDR3 sequence reads: CASSLGAAGGPNLPEQYF. The CDR3 DNA is TGTGCCAGCAGCTTAGGGGCGGCGGGAGGCCCGAATCTTCCGGAGCAGTACTTC. The full variable domain, its missing parts supplied by reference TRBV7-9 and TRBJ2-7, is DTGVSQNPRHKITKRGQNVTFRCDPISEHNRLYWYRQTLGQGPEFLTYFQNEAQLEKSRLLSDRFSAERPKGSFSTLEIQRTEQGDSAMYLCASSLGAAGGPNLPEQYFGPGTRLTVT.

The V and J genes are TRBV7-8 and TRBJ2-5, with 7 bases aligning to TRBD1. The J call may not be correct, given that the DNA end is closer to TRBJ2-1. CDR1 and CDR2 (germline): SGHVS, FQNEAQ. CDR3 length: 17 residues. CDR3 sequence (DNA): TGTGCCAGCAGCCTCGAAGGGCCAGGGGGACCCTACAATGAGCAGTTCTTC. It encodes CASSLEGPGGPYNEQFF.

This clonotype was seen repeatedly, ten times or more. The V and J genes are TRBV20-1 and TRBJ2-2; TRBD2 matches 12 bases. Germline values: CDR1 DFQATT, CDR2 SNEGSKA (reference sequence). With 2 bases clipped from V and 0 bases from J, the junction kept 7 bases outside the gene matches. The length of the CDR3 is 18 residues. This CDR3 is CSARFASGGGANTGELFF. CDR3 sequence (DNA): TGCAGTGCTAGATTCGCTAGCGGGGGGGGTGCGAACACCGGGGAGCTGTTTTTT.